This T cell receptor (beta chain) comes out of a study of OX40 agonist ivuxolimab in advanced cancers. Clones were sequenced by immunoSEQ multiplex PCR, and TCRdb holds only the in-frame ones, with some missing. Of 70,000 or so clones in the sample, roughly nine tenths were seen once. This clone was detected only once. Its antigen is still unknown. The CDR3 is 14 residues long. Germline V gene sequence: CDR1 SGHNT, CDR2 YYREEE (reference sequence). Trimming took off 4 bases at V and 2 bases at J, with 11 bases between the two ends. Findings of the study overall: Among the lowest peripheral clonal expansion occurred in 0.1-3.0 mg/kg partial responders.

V and J are TRBV5-4 and TRBJ2-3; D is unclear. The material sequenced was CD4+ or CD8+ T cells sorted from blood, taken in a trial of the OX40 agonist ivuxolimab. This clonotype was obtained from an adult with an advanced solid tumor such as melanoma, head and neck, liver or kidney cancer. CDR3 residues: CASSTWKNTDTQYF. DNA of the CDR3: TGTGCCAGCAGCACCTGGAAGAACACAGATACGCAGTATTTT.